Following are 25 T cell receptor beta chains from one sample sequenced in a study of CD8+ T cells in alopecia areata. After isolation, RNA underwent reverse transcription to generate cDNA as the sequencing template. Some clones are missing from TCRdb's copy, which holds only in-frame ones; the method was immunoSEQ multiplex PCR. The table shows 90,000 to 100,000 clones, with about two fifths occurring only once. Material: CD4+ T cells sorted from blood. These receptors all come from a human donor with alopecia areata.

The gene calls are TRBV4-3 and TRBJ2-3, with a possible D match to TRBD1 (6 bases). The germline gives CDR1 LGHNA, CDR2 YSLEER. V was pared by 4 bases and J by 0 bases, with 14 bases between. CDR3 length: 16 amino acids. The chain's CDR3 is CASSPRQEPSTDTQYF. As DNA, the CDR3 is TGCGCCAGCAGCCCACGACAGGAACCAAGCACAGATACGCAGTATTTT.

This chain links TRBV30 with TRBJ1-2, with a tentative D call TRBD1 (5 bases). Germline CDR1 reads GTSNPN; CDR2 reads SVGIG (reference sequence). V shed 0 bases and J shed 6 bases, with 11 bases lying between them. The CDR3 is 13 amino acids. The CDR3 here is CAWSVGARDGYTF. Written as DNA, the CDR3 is TGTGCCTGGAGTGTTGGGGCCCGTGATGGCTACACCTTC.

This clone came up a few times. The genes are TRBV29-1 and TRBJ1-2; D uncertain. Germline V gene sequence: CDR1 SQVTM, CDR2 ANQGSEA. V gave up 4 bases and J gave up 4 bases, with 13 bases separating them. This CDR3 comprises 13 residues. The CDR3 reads CSVGNRDRYGYTF. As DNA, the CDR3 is TGCAGCGTTGGGAATAGGGATCGCTATGGCTACACCTTC.

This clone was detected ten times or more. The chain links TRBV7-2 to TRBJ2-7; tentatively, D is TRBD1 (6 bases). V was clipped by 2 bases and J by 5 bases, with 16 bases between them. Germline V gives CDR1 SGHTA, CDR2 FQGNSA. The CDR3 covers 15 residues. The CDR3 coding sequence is TGTGCCAGCAGCTTAAACACAGGGTTCTGGGACGAGCAGTACTTC. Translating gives CASSLNTGFWDEQYF.

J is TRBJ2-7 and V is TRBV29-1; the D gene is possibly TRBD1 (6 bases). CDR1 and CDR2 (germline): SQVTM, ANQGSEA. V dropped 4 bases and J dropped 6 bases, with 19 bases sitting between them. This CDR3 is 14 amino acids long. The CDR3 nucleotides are TGCAGCGTTGGGTACGTAGGGGGAAGGCTCGAGCAGTACTTC. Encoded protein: CSVGYVGGRLEQYF.

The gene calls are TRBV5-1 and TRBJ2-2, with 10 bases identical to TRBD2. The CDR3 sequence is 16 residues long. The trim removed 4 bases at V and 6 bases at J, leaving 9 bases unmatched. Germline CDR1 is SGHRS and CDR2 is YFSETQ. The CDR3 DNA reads TGCGCCAGCAGCCAACAACTAGCGGGATGGGCCGGGGAGCTGTTTTTT. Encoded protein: CASSQQLAGWAGELFF.

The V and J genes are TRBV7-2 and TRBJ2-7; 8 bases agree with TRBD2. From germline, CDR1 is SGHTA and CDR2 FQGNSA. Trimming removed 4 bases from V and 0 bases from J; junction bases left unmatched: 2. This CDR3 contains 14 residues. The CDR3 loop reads CASSSGTSSYEQYF. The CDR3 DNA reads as TGTGCCAGCAGCTCAGGGACTAGCTCCTACGAGCAGTACTTC.

The CDR3 coding sequence is TGTGCCAGCAGCTTGGCTAGCGGGGGGGTTCCCAATGAGCAGTTCTTC. This sequence encodes CASSLASGGVPNEQFF. The chain is built from TRBV11-2 and TRBJ2-1, with 12 bases matching TRBD2. V was clipped by 3 bases and J by 6 bases; unmatched bases: 6. The CDR3 consists of 16 residues. The V gene's germline CDR1 is SGHAT and CDR2 FQNNGV.

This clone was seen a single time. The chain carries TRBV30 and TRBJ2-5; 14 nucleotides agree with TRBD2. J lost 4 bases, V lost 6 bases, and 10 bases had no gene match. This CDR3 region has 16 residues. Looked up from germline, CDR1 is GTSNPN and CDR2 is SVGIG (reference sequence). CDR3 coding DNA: TGTGCCTGCACCGGGACTAGCGGGAGTCGGGGAGAGACCCAGTACTTC. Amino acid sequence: CACTGTSGSRGETQYF.

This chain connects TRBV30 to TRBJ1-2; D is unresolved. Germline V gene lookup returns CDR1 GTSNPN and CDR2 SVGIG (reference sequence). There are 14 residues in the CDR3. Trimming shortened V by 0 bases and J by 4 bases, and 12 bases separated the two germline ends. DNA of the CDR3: TGTGCCTGGAGTGTACTTAACAGCCCCTATGGCTACACCTTC. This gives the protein CAWSVLNSPYGYTF.

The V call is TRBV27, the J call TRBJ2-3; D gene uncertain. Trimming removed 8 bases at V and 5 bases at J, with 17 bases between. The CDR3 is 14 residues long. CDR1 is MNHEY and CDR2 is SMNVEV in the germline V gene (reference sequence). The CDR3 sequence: CASPSQRFIDTQYF. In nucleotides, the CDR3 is TGTGCCAGCCCTTCCCAGCGATTCATAGATACGCAGTATTTT.

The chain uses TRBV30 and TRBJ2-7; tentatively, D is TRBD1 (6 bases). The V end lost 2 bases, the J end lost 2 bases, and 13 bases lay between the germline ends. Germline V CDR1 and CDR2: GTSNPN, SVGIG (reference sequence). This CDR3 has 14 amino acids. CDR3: CAWSPNREPYEQYF. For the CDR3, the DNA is TGTGCCTGGAGTCCCAACAGGGAACCCTACGAGCAGTACTTC.

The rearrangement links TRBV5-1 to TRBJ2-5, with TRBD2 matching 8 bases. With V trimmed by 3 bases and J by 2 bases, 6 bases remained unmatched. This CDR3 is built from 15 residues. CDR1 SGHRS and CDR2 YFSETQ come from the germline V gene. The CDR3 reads CASSSTSGQQETQYF. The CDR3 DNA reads TGCGCCAGCAGCTCTACTAGCGGACAACAAGAGACCCAGTACTTC.

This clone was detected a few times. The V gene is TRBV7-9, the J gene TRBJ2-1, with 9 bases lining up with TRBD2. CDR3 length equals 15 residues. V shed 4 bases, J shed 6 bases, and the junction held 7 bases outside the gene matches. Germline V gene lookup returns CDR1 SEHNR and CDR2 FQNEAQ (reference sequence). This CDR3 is CASSSVRGGRNEQFF. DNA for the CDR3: TGTGCCAGCAGCTCGGTGCGGGGGGGCCGCAATGAGCAGTTCTTC.

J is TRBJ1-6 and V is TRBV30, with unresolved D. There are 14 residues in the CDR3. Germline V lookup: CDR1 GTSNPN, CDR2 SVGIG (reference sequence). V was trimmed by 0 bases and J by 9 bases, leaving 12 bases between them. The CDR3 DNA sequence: TGTGCCTGGAGTGTACGGCAGGCGGGTTCACCCCTCCACTTT. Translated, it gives CAWSVRQAGSPLHF.

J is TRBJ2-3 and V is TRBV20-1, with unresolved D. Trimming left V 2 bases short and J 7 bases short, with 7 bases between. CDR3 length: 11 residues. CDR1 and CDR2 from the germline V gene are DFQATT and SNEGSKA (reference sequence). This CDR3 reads CSARRTYTQYF. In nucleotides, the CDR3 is TGCAGTGCTAGACGGACCTATACGCAGTATTTT.

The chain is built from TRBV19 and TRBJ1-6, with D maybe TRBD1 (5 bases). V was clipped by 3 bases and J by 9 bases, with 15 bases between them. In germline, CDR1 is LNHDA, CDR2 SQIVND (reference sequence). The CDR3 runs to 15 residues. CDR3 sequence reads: CASSMGRERVSPLHF. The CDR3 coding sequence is TGTGCCAGTAGTATGGGACGGGAGAGGGTTTCACCCCTCCACTTT.

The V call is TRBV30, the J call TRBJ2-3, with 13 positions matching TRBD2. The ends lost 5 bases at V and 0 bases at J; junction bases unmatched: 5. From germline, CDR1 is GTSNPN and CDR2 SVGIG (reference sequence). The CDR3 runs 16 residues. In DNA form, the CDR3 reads TGTGCCTGGGGGGGACTAGCGGGGCAGAGCACAGATACGCAGTATTTT. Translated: CAWGGLAGQSTDTQYF.

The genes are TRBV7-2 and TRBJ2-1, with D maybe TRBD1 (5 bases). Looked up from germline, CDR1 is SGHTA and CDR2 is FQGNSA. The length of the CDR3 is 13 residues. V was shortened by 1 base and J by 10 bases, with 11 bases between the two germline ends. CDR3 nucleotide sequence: TGTGCCAGCAGCTTAGTTCAGGGCCGGGAGCAGTTCTTC. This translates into CASSLVQGREQFF.

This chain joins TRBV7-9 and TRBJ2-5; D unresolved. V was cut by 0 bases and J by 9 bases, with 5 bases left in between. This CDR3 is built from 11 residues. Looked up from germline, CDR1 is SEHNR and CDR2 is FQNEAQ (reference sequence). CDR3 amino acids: CASSLAWAQYF. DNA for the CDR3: TGTGCCAGCAGCTTAGCGTGGGCCCAGTACTTC.

This CDR3 is CSVQDKLNQPQHF. The CDR3 DNA sequence: TGCAGCGTCCAAGACAAATTGAATCAGCCCCAGCATTTT. V is TRBV29-1 and J is TRBJ1-5; D is undetermined. Germline CDR1 and CDR2: SQVTM and ANQGSEA. The V gene lost 6 bases and the J gene lost 4 bases, with 13 bases spanning the gap. The CDR3 is 13 amino acids.

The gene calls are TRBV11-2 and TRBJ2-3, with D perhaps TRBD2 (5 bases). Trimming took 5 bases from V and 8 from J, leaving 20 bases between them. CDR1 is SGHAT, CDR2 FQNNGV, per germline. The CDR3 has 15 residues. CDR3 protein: CASSRDVGVEGTQYF. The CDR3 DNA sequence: TGTGCCAGCAGCCGAGACGTGGGAGTGGAAGGTACGCAGTATTTT.

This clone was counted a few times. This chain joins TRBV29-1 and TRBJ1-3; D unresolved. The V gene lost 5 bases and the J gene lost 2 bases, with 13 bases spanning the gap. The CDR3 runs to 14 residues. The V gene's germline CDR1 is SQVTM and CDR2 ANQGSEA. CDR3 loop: CSVSPRLAGNTIYF. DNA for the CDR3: TGCAGCGTTTCCCCTCGGTTGGCTGGAAACACCATATATTTT.

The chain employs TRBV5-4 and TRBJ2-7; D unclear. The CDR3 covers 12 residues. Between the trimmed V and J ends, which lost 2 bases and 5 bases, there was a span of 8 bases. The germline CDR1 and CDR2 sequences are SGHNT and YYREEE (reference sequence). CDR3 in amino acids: CASSFSADEQYF. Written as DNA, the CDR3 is TGTGCCAGCAGCTTTAGTGCCGACGAGCAGTACTTC.

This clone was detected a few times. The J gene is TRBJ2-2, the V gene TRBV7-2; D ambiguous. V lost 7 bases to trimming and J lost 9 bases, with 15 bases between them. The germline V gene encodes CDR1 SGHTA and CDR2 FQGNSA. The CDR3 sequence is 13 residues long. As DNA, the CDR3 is TGTGCCAGCAAGCTCGGAGAGACTCGGGAGCTGTTTTTT. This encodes CASKLGETRELFF.